Listed here are 30 T cell receptor beta chains from one sample, sequenced in a study of blood T cell repertoires in COVID-19 (TCRdb year 2020). The library was built by means of the immunoSEQ multiplex PCR assay. TCRdb limited this immuneACCESS table to in-frame rearrangements with V and J called. A share of clones is missing; checked studies link under half to unresolved V genes, and the rest is unexplained. The sample includes a few hundred thousand clones, with just under 90% observed a single time. Of the sample, less than 3.5% falls within the top ten clones. The material sequenced was PBMCs or T cells enriched from blood (not recorded which). These receptors all come from a woman aged 45-65 years who had been exposed to COVID-19.

The V call is TRBV28, the J call TRBJ1-2, with D perhaps TRBD1 (5 bases). V was clipped by 3 bases and J by 4 bases, with 12 bases between them. The CDR3 has 14 amino acids. Per germline, CDR1 MDHEN and CDR2 SYDVKM. The CDR3 sequence is CASSFQGNFYGYTF. The CDR3 bases are TGTGCCAGCAGTTTTCAGGGTAATTTCTATGGCTACACCTTC.

V gene TRBV18 combines with J gene TRBJ2-3, with 10 nucleotides matching TRBD2. From germline, CDR1 is KGHSH and CDR2 LQKENI. Losses at the gene ends were 3 bases for V and 2 bases for J; bases not matched to a gene: 2. This CDR3 is 15 amino acids long. CDR3 sequence reads: CASSPLAGDTDTQYF. The CDR3 region has the DNA TGTGCCAGCTCACCGCTAGCGGGGGACACAGATACGCAGTATTTT.

The V gene is TRBV7-9, the J gene TRBJ2-1; 8 bases agree with TRBD2. Germline trimming cut 2 bases from V and 5 bases from J; bases unmatched to any gene: 8. In germline, CDR1 is SEHNR, CDR2 FQNEAQ (reference sequence). CDR3 size: 16 residues. CDR3 DNA sequence: TGTGCCAGCAGCTTAATCGGCGGGGGGCTGAACAATGAGCAGTTCTTC. This codes for CASSLIGGGLNNEQFF.

This clone was detected only once. This rearrangement joins TRBV4-1 to TRBJ2-5; a possible D gene is TRBD2 (6 bases). CDR3 length equals 15 residues. Germline-derived CDR1 and CDR2 are MGHRA and YSYEKL. Trimming took off 2 bases at V and 1 base at J, with 11 bases between the two ends. The CDR3 reads CASSQLAGIQETQYF. The CDR3 DNA reads as TGCGCCAGCAGCCAACTTGCGGGGATCCAAGAGACCCAGTACTTC.

The rearrangement links TRBV6-5 to TRBJ1-5, with D perhaps TRBD1 (6 bases). Germline assignment: CDR1 MNHEY and CDR2 SVGAGI. Trimming shortened V by 6 bases and J by 0 bases, and 12 bases separated the two germline ends. This CDR3 contains 15 residues. CDR3 DNA sequence: TGTGCCAGCAGGGGTCCAGGGGATAGCAATCAGCCCCAGCATTTT. This codes for CASRGPGDSNQPQHF.

V is TRBV5-1 and J is TRBJ2-3, with TRBD2 matching over 7 bases. After removal of 4 bases from V and 2 bases from J, the junction contained 13 bases not matched to a gene. Germline CDR1 and CDR2: SGHRS and YFSETQ. This CDR3 spans 17 amino acids. As DNA, the CDR3 is TGCGCCAGCAGCGAACTCCCCAGCGGGGAGATCACAGATACGCAGTATTTT. Encoded protein: CASSELPSGEITDTQYF.

V and J are TRBV20-1 and TRBJ1-1; the match to TRBD1 covers 8 bases. This CDR3 comprises 11 residues. The V and J ends lost 7 bases and 4 bases, in that order; junction bases with no gene match: 2. Germline loops: CDR1 DFQATT, CDR2 SNEGSKA (reference sequence). This CDR3 reads CSGTGGTEAFF. The DNA for the CDR3 is TGCAGTGGTACAGGGGGCACTGAAGCTTTCTTT.

The chain combines TRBV28 with TRBJ1-2; 8 nucleotides agree with TRBD1. The germline CDR1 and CDR2 sequences are MDHEN and SYDVKM. This CDR3 spans 12 amino acids. After removal of 9 bases from V and 8 bases from J, the junction contained 8 bases not matched to a gene. The CDR3 coding sequence is TGTGCCAGTAGTACAGGGGGTGGAGGCTACACCTTC. Encoded protein: CASSTGGGGYTF.

This chain links TRBV30 with TRBJ1-5; D gene uncertain. The CDR3 covers 15 residues. The V gene lost 0 bases and the J gene lost 0 bases, with 9 bases spanning the gap. CDR1 GTSNPN and CDR2 SVGIG come from the germline V gene (reference sequence). Here the CDR3 reads CAWSVRGFSNQPQHF. In DNA, the CDR3 is TGTGCCTGGAGTGTGCGAGGGTTTAGCAATCAGCCCCAGCATTTT.

V gene TRBV29-1 combines with J gene TRBJ2-7; 7 positions match TRBD2. The CDR3 has 13 residues. J gave up 2 bases and V 0 bases, and 1 base lay outside the gene matches. The germline V gene encodes CDR1 SQVTM and CDR2 ANQGSEA. The CDR3 spells CSVEEGGAYEQYF. The CDR3 bases are TGCAGCGTTGAAGAGGGGGGGGCCTACGAGCAGTACTTC.

The CDR3 coding sequence is TGCGCCAGCAGCTTTAGGAGTCAGGGGGCCAACGTCCTGACTTTC. It encodes CASSFRSQGANVLTF. J is TRBJ2-6 and V is TRBV5-1; D remains ambiguous. The CDR3 is made up of 15 amino acids. V dropped 2 bases and J dropped 4 bases, with 10 bases sitting between them. The germline V gene has CDR1 SGHRS and CDR2 YFSETQ.

V gene TRBV20-1 combines with J gene TRBJ1-1; D is ambiguous. Germline CDR1 DFQATT, CDR2 SNEGSKA (reference sequence). The CDR3 totals 11 residues. V was clipped by 6 bases and J by 1 base, with 6 bases between them. CDR3 loop: CSAAGNTEAFF. DNA of the CDR3: TGCAGTGCCGCCGGGAACACTGAAGCTTTCTTT.

The sample holds one count of this clone. The chain recombines TRBV12-3 or TRBV12-4 with TRBJ1-2; D uncertain. V gave up 7 bases and J gave up 7 bases, with 13 bases separating them. CDR3 length: 12 residues. The CDR3 coding sequence is TGTGCCAGCACCCTCCGGGATCTTGGCTACACCTTC. This gives the protein CASTLRDLGYTF.

This clone appeared once. The gene calls are TRBV7-8 and TRBJ1-6; D perhaps matches TRBD1 (6 bases). The CDR3 has 15 residues. Looked up from germline, CDR1 is SGHVS and CDR2 is FQNEAQ. V dropped 1 base and J dropped 8 bases, with 12 bases sitting between them. Written as DNA, the CDR3 is TGTGCCAGCAGCTTAGTCGGCGGGGGCGATTCACCCCTCCACTTT. Encoded protein: CASSLVGGGDSPLHF.

The V gene is TRBV6-5, the J gene TRBJ1-5; D is possibly TRBD1 (6 bases). The germline V and J ends were trimmed by 6 bases and 0 bases, with 9 bases remaining between them. The CDR3 contains 14 residues. CDR1 MNHEY and CDR2 SVGAGI come from the germline V gene. CDR3 residues: CASRQGYSNQPQHF. CDR3 in DNA: TGTGCCAGCAGACAGGGCTATAGCAATCAGCCCCAGCATTTT.

This chain joins TRBV29-1 and TRBJ2-7; 8 bases are shared with TRBD1. J gave up 2 bases and V 1 base, and 4 bases lay outside the gene matches. This CDR3 is 14 amino acids long. Germline CDR1 reads SQVTM; CDR2 reads ANQGSEA. The CDR3 nucleotides are TGCAGCGTTGAAGTCCGGACAGGGCCCTACGAGCAGTACTTC. Translating gives CSVEVRTGPYEQYF.

V gene TRBV7-9 combines with J gene TRBJ1-2; 8 bases agree with TRBD1. The CDR3 spans 15 residues. From germline, CDR1 is SEHNR and CDR2 FQNEAQ (reference sequence). Trimming at V came to 1 base and at J to 4 bases, leaving 5 bases not matched to a gene. CDR3 region: CASSLVPGGLYGYTF. CDR3 sequence (DNA): TGTGCCAGCAGCTTAGTCCCAGGGGGCCTCTATGGCTACACCTTC. Looking up the rest from reference TRBV7-9 and TRBJ1-2 gives the full variable domain: DTGVSQNPRHKITKRGQNVTFRCDPISEHNRLYWYRQTLGQGPEFLTYFQNEAQLEKSRLLSDRFSAERPKGSFSTLEIQRTEQGDSAMYLCASSLVPGGLYGYTFGSGTRLTVV.

This chain uses TRBV5-6 with TRBJ1-1, with 8 positions matching TRBD1. The CDR3 has 16 residues. Looked up from germline, CDR1 is SGHDT and CDR2 is YYEEEE. V lost 7 bases, J lost 3 bases, and 14 bases stayed unmatched. CDR3 region: CASGKTNRGKDTEAFF. CDR3 nucleotide sequence: TGTGCCAGCGGAAAGACGAACAGGGGGAAGGACACTGAAGCTTTCTTT. Full variable domain (missing parts from reference TRBV5-6 and TRBJ1-1): DAGVTQSPTHLIKTRGQQVTLRCSPKSGHDTVSWYQQALGQGPQFIFQYYEEEERQRGNFPDRFSGHQFPNYSSELNVNALLLGDSALYLCASGKTNRGKDTEAFFGQGTRLTVV.

This chain connects TRBV19 to TRBJ1-6; 7 positions match TRBD1. The J segment lost 9 bases and the V segment lost 8 bases, leaving 7 bases of the junction unmatched. CDR3 length: 13 amino acids. The germline CDR1 and CDR2 sequences are LNHDA and SQIVND (reference sequence). The CDR3 reads CASSRGRGSPLHF. The CDR3 DNA follows: TGTGCCAGTTCAAGGGGGCGCGGTTCACCCCTCCACTTT.

The genes are TRBV5-4 and TRBJ2-1; possibly TRBD1 for D (5 bases). Germline lookup yields CDR1 SGHNT and CDR2 YYREEE (reference sequence). Between the trimmed V and J ends, which lost 2 bases and 8 bases, there was a span of 11 bases. This CDR3 region has 13 residues. For the CDR3, the DNA is TGTGCCAGCAGCTTCCAGGGTGGGGATGAGCAGTTCTTC. Its protein product is CASSFQGGDEQFF.

CDR3 sequence (DNA): TGTGCCAGCAGCCAAGACAGGGTCGGCAATCAGCCCCAGCATTTT. Its protein product is CASSQDRVGNQPQHF. V and J are TRBV4-2 and TRBJ1-5; a weak D match, TRBD1 (5 bases). CDR1 is LGHNA, CDR2 YNFKEQ, per germline. V shed 0 bases and J shed 2 bases, with 8 bases lying between them. The CDR3 is 15 amino acids.

This clone has a handful of counts. The V and J genes are TRBV2 and TRBJ1-1; 8 bases map to TRBD1. This CDR3 spans 15 amino acids. Trimming took 5 bases from V and 6 from J; bases not matched to a gene: 11. Germline V gene lookup returns CDR1 SNHLY and CDR2 FYNNEI. The CDR3 DNA reads TGTGCCAGCAGTCCCGGGACAGGCACAACAGCTGAAGCTTTCTTT. It is translated as CASSPGTGTTAEAFF.

J is TRBJ1-1 and V is TRBV10-3, with D maybe TRBD1 (5 bases). The CDR3 is 13 residues long. The germline CDR1 and CDR2 sequences are ENHRY and SYGVKD. V was trimmed by 8 bases and J by 5 bases, leaving 15 bases between them. The CDR3 nucleotides are TGTGCCATCGGCTTTGGGGGGTTAACTGAAGCTTTCTTT. This translates into CAIGFGGLTEAFF.

The chain combines TRBV14 with TRBJ1-6, with TRBD1 as a possible D gene (5 bases). Germline assignment: CDR1 SGHDN and CDR2 FVKESK. The length of the CDR3 is 18 residues. V was cut by 5 bases and J by 1 base, with 18 bases left in between. The CDR3 loop is CASSDVSRGTSYNSPLHF. The CDR3 coding sequence is TGTGCCAGCAGCGATGTTTCGCGGGGGACGTCCTATAATTCACCCCTCCACTTT.

This chain links TRBV7-2 with TRBJ2-5; 10 bases agree with TRBD2. Losses at the gene ends were 2 bases for V and 1 base for J; bases not matched to a gene: 4. The CDR3 runs to 16 residues. Germline loops: CDR1 SGHTA, CDR2 FQGNSA. For the CDR3, the DNA is TGTGCCAGCAGCTTATTGGCTAGCGGGGGCCAAGAGACCCAGTACTTC. Translating gives CASSLLASGGQETQYF.

Comment on this clone: Within the sample, other DNA sequences also encode this same CDR3. The rearrangement uses TRBV19 and TRBJ1-5; D gene uncertain. Germline values: CDR1 LNHDA, CDR2 SQIVND (reference sequence). Trimming left V 4 bases short and J 0 bases short, with 10 bases between. The CDR3 contains 15 residues. The CDR3 nucleotides read TGTGCCAGTAGTACCACCGGGTATAGCAATCAGCCCCAGCATTTT. Translation: CASSTTGYSNQPQHF.

In regard to this clone: Within the sample, other DNA sequences also encode this same CDR3. The CDR3 region is CASSLGGQEKLFF. CDR3 DNA sequence: TGTGCCAGCAGCTTGGGGGGTCAGGAAAAACTGTTTTTT. The chain is built from TRBV7-9 and TRBJ1-4; possible D gene TRBD1, 5 bases. Germline CDR1 SEHNR, CDR2 FQNEAQ (reference sequence). CDR3 length: 13 residues. Trimming stripped 3 bases from V and 8 bases from J, with 10 bases between.

This clone has just a few counts. The chain carries TRBV6-4 and TRBJ1-2, with D unresolved. V dropped 7 bases and J dropped 4 bases, with 16 bases sitting between them. Germline assignment: CDR1 MRHNA and CDR2 SNTAGT. This CDR3 region has 14 residues. In DNA, the CDR3 is TGTGCCAGCACCAAGGAGGCAGGAAGCTATGGCTACACCTTC. This codes for CASTKEAGSYGYTF.

CDR3 in amino acids: CASSPGGTDTQYF. CDR3 nucleotides: TGCGCCAGCAGCCCGGGGGGCACAGATACGCAGTATTTT. This chain uses TRBV5-1 with TRBJ2-3, with TRBD2 as a possible D gene (6 bases). V lost 4 bases to trimming and J lost 1 base, with 7 bases between them. The CDR3 spans 13 residues. Germline V gene sequence: CDR1 SGHRS, CDR2 YFSETQ.

The chain recombines TRBV3-1 (or the pseudogene TRBV3-2) with TRBJ1-2; possibly TRBD1 for D (6 bases). The germline V gene has CDR1 LGHDT and CDR2 YNNKEL (reference sequence). V shed 11 bases and J shed 1 base, with 14 bases lying between them. This CDR3 region has 13 residues. CDR3 sequence (DNA): TGTGCCTCCAAGGGGGGGCATAACTATGGCTACACCTTC. Translating gives CASKGGHNYGYTF.